Each of the 8 T cell receptor beta chains below was sequenced from the same sample in a study of control samples from healthy donors and cancer patients. This table comes from immunoSEQ multiplex PCR, and its TCRdb copy is limited to in-frame clones, with some not included. In the table there are 150,000 to 200,000 clones, 93% of which are singletons. Specimen: blood. These receptors originate from an older woman in good health.

The chain joins TRBV11-3 to TRBJ1-2, with D perhaps matching TRBD1 (5 bases). The germline V gene has CDR1 SGHNT and CDR2 YENEEA. Trimming removed 5 bases at V and 5 bases at J, with 15 bases between. The CDR3 loop spans 14 amino acids. CDR3: CASSHRDGEYGYTF. The CDR3 region has the DNA TGTGCCAGCAGCCACCGGGACGGCGAATATGGCTACACCTTC.

The gene calls are TRBV5-5 and TRBJ1-1, with TRBD1 identical over 7 bases. Looked up from germline, CDR1 is SGHKS and CDR2 is YYEKEE (reference sequence). With V trimmed by 3 bases and J by 11 bases, 13 bases remained unmatched. The length of the CDR3 is 14 residues. Here the CDR3 reads CASSWGQRTVMAFF. The CDR3 nucleotides read TGTGCCAGCAGCTGGGGACAGCGGACAGTAATGGCTTTCTTT.

The chain combines TRBV30 with TRBJ1-6; 8 nucleotides match TRBD1. The V segment lost 8 bases and the J segment 9 bases; nucleotides outside the gene matches: 6. The CDR3 sequence is 12 residues long. Germline V gene lookup returns CDR1 GTSNPN and CDR2 SVGIG (reference sequence). Written as DNA, the CDR3 is TGTGCCACCAGGGGGCCGGGTTCACCCCTCCACTTT. This codes for CATRGPGSPLHF.

The J gene is TRBJ1-4, the V gene TRBV7-6, with D hard to call. V was trimmed by 6 bases and J by 5 bases, leaving 13 bases between them. CDR3 length: 14 amino acids. CDR1 SGHVS and CDR2 FNYEAQ come from the germline V gene. The CDR3 loop reads CASSYGNTNEKLFF. CDR3 bases: TGTGCCAGCAGTTACGGGAACACAAATGAAAAACTGTTTTTT.

The CDR3 is CASRSITNYGYTF. The CDR3, as DNA: TGCGCCAGCAGGTCCATAACTAACTATGGCTACACCTTC. This chain links TRBV4-1 with TRBJ1-2; D unclear. The CDR3 sequence is 13 residues long. Germline CDR1 MGHRA, CDR2 YSYEKL. The V end lost 6 bases, the J end lost 0 bases, and 8 bases lay between the germline ends.

The CDR3 region is CASSQRRTVSGNTIYF. The CDR3 nucleotides read TGTGCCAGCAGCCAACGAAGGACAGTCTCTGGAAACACCATATATTTT. J is TRBJ1-3 and V is TRBV14; a possible D gene is TRBD1 (6 bases). Germline V gene data show CDR1 as SGHDN and CDR2 as FVKESK. CDR3 length: 16 amino acids. V was trimmed by 2 bases and J by 0 bases, leaving 11 bases between them.

In this sample, this clone turned up once. This rearrangement joins TRBV24-1 to TRBJ2-2, with D possibly called TRBD1 or TRBD2 (5 bases each). The germline gives CDR1 KGHDR, CDR2 SFDVKD. Between the trimmed V and J ends, which lost 3 bases and 3 bases, there was a span of 13 bases. The CDR3 totals 16 residues. This chain's CDR3 is CATSDGGRAHTGELFF. CDR3 coding DNA: TGTGCCACCAGTGATGGGGGACGGGCACACACCGGGGAGCTGTTTTTT.

This clone has only one observation. V gene TRBV25-1 combines with J gene TRBJ1-6, with TRBD1 matching over 10 bases. Germline V lookup: CDR1 MGHDK, CDR2 SYGVNS. The CDR3 sequence is 14 residues long. The V and J ends lost 6 bases and 8 bases, in that order; junction bases with no gene match: 4. CDR3 coding DNA: TGTGCCAGCAGCCCCGGGACAGGGGATTCACCCCTCCACTTT. Translated, it gives CASSPGTGDSPLHF.